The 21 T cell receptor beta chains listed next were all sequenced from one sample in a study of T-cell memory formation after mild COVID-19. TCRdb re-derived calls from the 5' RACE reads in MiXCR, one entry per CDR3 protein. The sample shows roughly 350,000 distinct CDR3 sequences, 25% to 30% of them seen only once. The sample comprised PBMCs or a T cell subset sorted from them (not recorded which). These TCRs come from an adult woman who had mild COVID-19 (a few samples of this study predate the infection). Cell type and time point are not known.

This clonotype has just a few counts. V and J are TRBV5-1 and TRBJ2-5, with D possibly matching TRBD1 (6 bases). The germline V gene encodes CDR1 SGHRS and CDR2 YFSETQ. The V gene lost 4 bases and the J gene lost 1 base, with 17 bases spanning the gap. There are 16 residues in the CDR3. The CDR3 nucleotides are TGCGCCAGCAGCGCAGCTGGACAGCTCCCCCAAGAGACCCAGTACTTC. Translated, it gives CASSAAGQLPQETQYF.

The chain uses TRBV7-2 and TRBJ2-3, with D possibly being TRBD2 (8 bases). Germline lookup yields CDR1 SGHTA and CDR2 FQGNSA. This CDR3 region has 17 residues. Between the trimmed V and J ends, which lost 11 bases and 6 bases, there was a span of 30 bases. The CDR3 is CAGQVAGNQAPGDTQYF. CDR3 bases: TGTGCCGGACAGGTAGCGGGGAACCAGGCCCCTGGGGATACGCAGTATTTT. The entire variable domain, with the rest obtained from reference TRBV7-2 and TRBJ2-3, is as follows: GAGVSQSPSNKVTEKGKDVELRCDPISGHTALYWYRQSLGQGLEFLIYFQGNSAPDKSGLPSDRFSAERTGGSVSTLTIQRTQQEDSAVYLCAGQVAGNQAPGDTQYFGPGTRLTVL.

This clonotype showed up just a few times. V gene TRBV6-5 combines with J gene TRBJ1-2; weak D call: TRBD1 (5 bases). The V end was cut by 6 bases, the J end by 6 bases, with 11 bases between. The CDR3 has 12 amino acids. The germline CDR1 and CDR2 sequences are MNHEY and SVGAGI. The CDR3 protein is CASSQGINGYTF. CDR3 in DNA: TGTGCCAGCAGCCAGGGAATCAATGGCTACACCTTC.

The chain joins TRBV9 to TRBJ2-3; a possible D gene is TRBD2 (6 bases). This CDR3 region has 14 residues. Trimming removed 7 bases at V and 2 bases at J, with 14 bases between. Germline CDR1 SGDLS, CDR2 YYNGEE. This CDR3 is CASARRDPTDTQYF. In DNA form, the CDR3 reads TGTGCCAGCGCCAGGCGGGACCCCACAGATACGCAGTATTTT.

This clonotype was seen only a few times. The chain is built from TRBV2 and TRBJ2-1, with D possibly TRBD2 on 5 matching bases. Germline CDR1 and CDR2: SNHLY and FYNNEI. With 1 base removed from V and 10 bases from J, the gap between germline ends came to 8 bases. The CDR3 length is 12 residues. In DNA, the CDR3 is TGTGCCAGCAGTGAAGGTCCGGGGGAGCAGTTCTTC. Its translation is CASSEGPGEQFF.

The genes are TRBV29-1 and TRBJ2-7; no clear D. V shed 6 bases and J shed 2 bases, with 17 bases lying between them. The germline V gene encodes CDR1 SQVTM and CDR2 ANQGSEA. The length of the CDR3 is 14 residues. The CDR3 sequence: CSVAQTGETYEQYF. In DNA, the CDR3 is TGCAGCGTGGCCCAAACTGGGGAAACCTACGAGCAGTACTTC.

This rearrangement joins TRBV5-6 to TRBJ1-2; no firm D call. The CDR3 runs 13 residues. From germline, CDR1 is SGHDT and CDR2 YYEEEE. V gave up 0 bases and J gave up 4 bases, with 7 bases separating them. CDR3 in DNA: TGTGCCAGCAGCTTGGCGGCAGGCTATGGCTACACCTTC. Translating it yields CASSLAAGYGYTF.

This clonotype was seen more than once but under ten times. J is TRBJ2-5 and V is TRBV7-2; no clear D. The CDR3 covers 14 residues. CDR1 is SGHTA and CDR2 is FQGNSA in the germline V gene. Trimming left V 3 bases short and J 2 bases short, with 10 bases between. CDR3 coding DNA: TGTGCCAGCAGCTTTAGGGCGGCGCAAGAGACCCAGTACTTC. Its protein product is CASSFRAAQETQYF.

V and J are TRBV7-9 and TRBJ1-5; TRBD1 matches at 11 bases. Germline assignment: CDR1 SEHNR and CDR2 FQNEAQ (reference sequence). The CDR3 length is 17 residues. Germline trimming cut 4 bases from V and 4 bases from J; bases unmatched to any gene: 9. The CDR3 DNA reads TGTGCCAGCAGCTCGATTGGGACAGGGGGTCAAAATCAGCCCCAGCATTTT. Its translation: CASSSIGTGGQNQPQHF.

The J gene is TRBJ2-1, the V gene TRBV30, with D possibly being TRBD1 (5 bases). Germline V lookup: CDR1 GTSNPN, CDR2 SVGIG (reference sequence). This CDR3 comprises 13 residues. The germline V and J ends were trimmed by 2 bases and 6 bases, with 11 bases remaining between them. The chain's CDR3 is CAWSTHRTNEQFF. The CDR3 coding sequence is TGTGCCTGGAGTACCCACAGGACCAATGAGCAGTTCTTC.

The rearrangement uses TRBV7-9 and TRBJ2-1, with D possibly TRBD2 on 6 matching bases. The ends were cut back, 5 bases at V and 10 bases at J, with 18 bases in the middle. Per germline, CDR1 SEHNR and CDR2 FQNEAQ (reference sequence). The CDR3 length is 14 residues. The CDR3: CASSPSGTSAEQFF. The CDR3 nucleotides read TGTGCCAGCAGCCCCTCGGGGACTTCTGCGGAGCAGTTCTTC.

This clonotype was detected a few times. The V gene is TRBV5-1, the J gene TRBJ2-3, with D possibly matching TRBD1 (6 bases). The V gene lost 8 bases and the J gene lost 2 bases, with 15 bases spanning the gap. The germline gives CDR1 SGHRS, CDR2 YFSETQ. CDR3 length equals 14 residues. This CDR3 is CASQTGTITDTQYF. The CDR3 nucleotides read TGCGCCAGTCAAACAGGGACGATCACAGATACGCAGTATTTT.

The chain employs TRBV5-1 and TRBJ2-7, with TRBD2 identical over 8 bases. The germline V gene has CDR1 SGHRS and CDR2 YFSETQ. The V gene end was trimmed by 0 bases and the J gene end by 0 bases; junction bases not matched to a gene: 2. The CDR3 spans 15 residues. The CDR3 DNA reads TGCGCCAGCAGCTTGGTAGCGGGGCACTCCTACGAGCAGTACTTC. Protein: CASSLVAGHSYEQYF.

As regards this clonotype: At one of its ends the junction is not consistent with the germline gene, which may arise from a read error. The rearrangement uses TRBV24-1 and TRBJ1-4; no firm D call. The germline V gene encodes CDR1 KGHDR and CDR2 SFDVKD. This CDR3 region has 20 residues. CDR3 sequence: CATSGNQPRRKIQAKEKLFF. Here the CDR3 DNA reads TGTGCCACCAGTGGTAACCAACCGCGCAGGAAGATTCAAGCTAAGGAAAAACTGTTTTTT.

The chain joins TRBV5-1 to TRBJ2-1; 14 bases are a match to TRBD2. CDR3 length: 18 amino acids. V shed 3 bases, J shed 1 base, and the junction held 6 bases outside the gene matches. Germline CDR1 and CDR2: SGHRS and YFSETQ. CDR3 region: CASSWTSGRSGSYNEQFF. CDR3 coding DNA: TGCGCCAGCAGCTGGACTAGCGGGAGGAGCGGTTCCTACAATGAGCAGTTCTTC.

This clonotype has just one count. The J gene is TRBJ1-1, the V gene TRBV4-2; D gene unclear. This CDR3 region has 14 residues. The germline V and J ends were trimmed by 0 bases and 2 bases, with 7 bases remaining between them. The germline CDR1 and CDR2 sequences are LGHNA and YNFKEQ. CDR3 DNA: TGTGCCAGCAGCCAAGAGGCGACTAACACTGAAGCTTTCTTT. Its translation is CASSQEATNTEAFF.

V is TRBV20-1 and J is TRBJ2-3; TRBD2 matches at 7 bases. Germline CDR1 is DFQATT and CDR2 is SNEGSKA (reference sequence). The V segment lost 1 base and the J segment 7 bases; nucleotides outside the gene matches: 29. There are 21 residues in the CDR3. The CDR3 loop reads CSARADRSGGWRGLPTNTQYF. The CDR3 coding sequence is TGCAGTGCTAGAGCGGACCGATCGGGGGGTTGGAGGGGACTACCAACCAATACGCAGTATTTT.

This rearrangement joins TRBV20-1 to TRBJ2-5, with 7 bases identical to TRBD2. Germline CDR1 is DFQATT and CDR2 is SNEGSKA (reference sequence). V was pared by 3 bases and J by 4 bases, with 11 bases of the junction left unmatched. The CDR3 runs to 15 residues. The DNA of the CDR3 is TGCAGTGCTAGGATTACCGGGACTACCATAGAGACCCAGTACTTC. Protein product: CSARITGTTIETQYF.

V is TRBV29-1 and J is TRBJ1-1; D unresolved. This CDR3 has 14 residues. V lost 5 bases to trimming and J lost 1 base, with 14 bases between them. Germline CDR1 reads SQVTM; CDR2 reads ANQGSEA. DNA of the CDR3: TGCAGCGTTCTACTATTGGCCGCGAACACTGAAGCTTTCTTT. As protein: CSVLLLAANTEAFF. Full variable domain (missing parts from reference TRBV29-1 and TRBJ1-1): SAVISQKPSRDICQRGTSLTIQCQVDSQVTMMFWYRQQPGQSLTLIATANQGSEATYESGFVIDKFPISRPNLTFSTLTVSNMSPEDSSIYLCSVLLLAANTEAFFGQGTRLTVV.

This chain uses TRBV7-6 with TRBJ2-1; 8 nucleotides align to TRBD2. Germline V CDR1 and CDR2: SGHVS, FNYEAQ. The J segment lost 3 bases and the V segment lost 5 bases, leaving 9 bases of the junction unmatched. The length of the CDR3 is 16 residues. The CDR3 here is CASSPVGLAGYNEQFF. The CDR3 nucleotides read TGTGCCAGCAGCCCAGTAGGGCTAGCGGGCTACAATGAGCAGTTCTTC. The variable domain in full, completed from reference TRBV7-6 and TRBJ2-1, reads GAGVSQSPRYKVTKRGQDVALRCDPISGHVSLYWYRQALGQGPEFLTYFNYEAQQDKSGLPNDRFSAERPEGSISTLTIQRTEQRDSAMYRCASSPVGLAGYNEQFFGPGTRLTVL.

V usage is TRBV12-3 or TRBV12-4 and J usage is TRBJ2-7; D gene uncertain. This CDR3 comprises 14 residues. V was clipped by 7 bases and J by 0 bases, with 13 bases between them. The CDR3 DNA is TGTGCCAGCACCCCAGGACCAAGCTCCTACGAGCAGTACTTC. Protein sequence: CASTPGPSSYEQYF.